These T cell receptor beta chains were read from a single sample in a study of blood T cells in healthy people across ages. One entry per CDR3 protein results from TCRdb running MiXCR on the 5' RACE reads. The sample holds roughly 900,000 distinct CDR3 sequences, roughly 43% seen once. The sample taken for sequencing was blood. These receptors all stem from a young man in good health. Each CDR3 is given with its conserved first and last residue. The D gene is left open where the match is weak. Only some rows state a clone size, as once, few, many or a class for expanded clones.

v_call: TRBV7-2; j_call: TRBJ2-3; d_call: TRBD2; clone_size: few; cdr3_nt: TGTGCCAGCAGCTTCCCCCTGGGAGGGTACACAGATACGCAGTATTTT; cdr3_aa: CASSFPLGGYTDTQYF
v_call: TRBV5-1; j_call: TRBJ1-1; d_call: NA; clone_size: few; cdr3_nt: TGCGCCAGCAGCTTGACAGGTTTTACTGAAGCTTTCTTT; cdr3_aa: CASSLTGFTEAFF
v_call: TRBV27; j_call: TRBJ2-3; d_call: TRBD2; clone_size: NA; cdr3_nt: TGTGCCAGCAGTCCTAGCGGAGGAGTAAGCACAGATACGCAGTATTTT; cdr3_aa: CASSPSGGVSTDTQYF
v_call: TRBV12-3/TRBV12-4; j_call: TRBJ2-3; d_call: NA; clone_size: NA; cdr3_nt: TGTGCCAGCCGGTTTAACTTAGCGGCTAACACAGATACGCAGTATTTT; cdr3_aa: CASRFNLAANTDTQYF
v_call: TRBV7-2; j_call: TRBJ2-1; d_call: TRBD2; clone_size: many; cdr3_nt: TGTGCCAGCAGCTTAGGCCTGACTAGCCTCGTAAACAATGAGCAGTTCTTC; cdr3_aa: CASSLGLTSLVNNEQFF
v_call: TRBV29-1; j_call: TRBJ2-3; d_call: NA; clone_size: few; cdr3_nt: TGCAGCGTTGACAGGGACCCCACAGATACGCAGTATTTT; cdr3_aa: CSVDRDPTDTQYF
v_call: TRBV6-5; j_call: TRBJ1-1; d_call: NA; clone_size: NA; cdr3_nt: TGTGCCAGCAGTTACGAGGCGGCGAAGCCCCTCGAAGCTTTCTTT; cdr3_aa: CASSYEAAKPLEAFF
v_call: TRBV6-6; j_call: TRBJ2-5; d_call: NA; clone_size: NA; cdr3_nt: TGTGCCAGCATTCTCGACCTCGGACCTCAAGAGACCCAGTACTTC; cdr3_aa: CASILDLGPQETQYF
v_call: TRBV4-1; j_call: TRBJ2-7; d_call: NA; clone_size: few; cdr3_nt: TGCGCCAGCAGCCAGGACAGTTTTGCCTACGAGCAGTACTTC; cdr3_aa: CASSQDSFAYEQYF
v_call: TRBV6-6; j_call: TRBJ2-4; d_call: NA; clone_size: NA; cdr3_nt: TGTGCCAGCAGGACTCCAAGTTTGCAAAACATTCAGTACTTC; cdr3_aa: CASRTPSLQNIQYF
v_call: TRBV20-1; j_call: TRBJ2-7; d_call: NA; clone_size: NA; cdr3_nt: TGCAGTGCTAGAGATCTGGGGGCCCACGAGCAGTACTTC; cdr3_aa: CSARDLGAHEQYF
v_call: TRBV5-1; j_call: TRBJ2-7; d_call: NA; clone_size: NA; cdr3_nt: TGCGCCAGCAGCTTGGTTCCCCCTTCCTACGAGCAGTACTTC; cdr3_aa: CASSLVPPSYEQYF
v_call: TRBV5-4; j_call: TRBJ1-4; d_call: NA; clone_size: NA; cdr3_nt: TGTGCCAGCAGCTTGCTGGAGGATGAAAAACTGTTTTTT; cdr3_aa: CASSLLEDEKLFF
v_call: TRBV3-1; j_call: TRBJ1-2; d_call: NA; clone_size: NA; cdr3_nt: TGTGCCAGCAGGCCGGGGGGAATCCATGGCTACACCTTC; cdr3_aa: CASRPGGIHGYTF
v_call: TRBV20-1; j_call: TRBJ2-3; d_call: NA; clone_size: few; cdr3_nt: TGCAGTGCTCCCCGGGGAGATCGCGGTACGCAGTATTTT; cdr3_aa: CSAPRGDRGTQYF
v_call: TRBV20-1; j_call: TRBJ1-1; d_call: NA; clone_size: NA; cdr3_nt: TGCAGTGCTAGAGAGGGGGAAGAGGGGCACACTGAAGCTTTCTTT; cdr3_aa: CSAREGEEGHTEAFF
v_call: TRBV5-1; j_call: TRBJ2-1; d_call: NA; clone_size: few; cdr3_nt: TGCGCCAGCAGCTTGGAAGGGGACGGAGAGCAGTTCTTC; cdr3_aa: CASSLEGDGEQFF